This T cell receptor beta chain comes out of a study of blood T cell repertoires in COVID-19. Across the study: The samples span acute and convalescent COVID-19 from the United States, Italy and Spain. The analysed material was cDNA or gDNA that came from T cells, B-cell-depleted T cells, or PBMCs.

This table comes from immunoSEQ multiplex PCR, and its TCRdb copy is limited to in-frame clones, with some not included. The sample contains more than 150,000 clones, 80% to 85% of which appear only once. Germline values: CDR1 SGHRS, CDR2 YFSETQ. The CDR3 is 15 residues long. V lost 2 bases to trimming and J lost 0 bases, with 10 bases between them. The receptor's source is a woman aged 55-69 years with acute or convalescent COVID-19. Sequencing input: peripheral blood. The chain recombines TRBV5-1 with TRBJ2-3; a weak D match, TRBD2 (6 bases). In DNA, the CDR3 is TGCGCCAGCAGCTTTGGGGGGAGTAGCACAGATACGCAGTATTTT. It yields the protein CASSFGGSSTDTQYF.